This T cell receptor beta chain is drawn from a study of T cell repertoires in cytomegalovirus infection. This clonotype was recorded a few times. The antigen is unknown. Study observations and caveats: In two of eight donors, the top clonotype was HLA-C-restricted CMV-specific.

There are 17 residues in the CDR3. Per the germline V gene, CDR1 is SGHTA and CDR2 is FQGNSA. V shed 5 bases, J shed 4 bases, and the junction held 9 bases outside the gene matches. In TCRdb, the reads were re-called with MiXCR into one record per CDR3 protein. Among about 310,000 distinct CDR3 sequences listed, roughly a sixth were seen once. The source of this sequence is a human donor in good health (CMV status not recorded). Some clones in this sample may be carry-over from other donors' samples. The chain has TRBV7-2 and TRBJ2-3, with TRBD2 matching over 13 bases. Material for sequencing was PBMCs. The CDR3 DNA reads TGTGCCAGCAGCCAACGGGGACTAGCGGGGTCCGCAGATACGCAGTATTTT. It is translated as CASSQRGLAGSADTQYF.